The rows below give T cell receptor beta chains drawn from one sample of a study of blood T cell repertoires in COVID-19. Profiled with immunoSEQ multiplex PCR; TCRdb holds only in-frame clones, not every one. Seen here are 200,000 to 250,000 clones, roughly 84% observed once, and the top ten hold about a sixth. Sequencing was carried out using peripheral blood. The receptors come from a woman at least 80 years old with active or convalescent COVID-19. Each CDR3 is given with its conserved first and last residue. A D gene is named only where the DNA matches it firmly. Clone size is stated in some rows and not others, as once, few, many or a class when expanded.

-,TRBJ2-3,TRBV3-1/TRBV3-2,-,TGTGCCAGCAGCTCGGGACTTACAGATACGCAGTATTTT,CASSSGLTDTQYF
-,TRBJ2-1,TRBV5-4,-,TGTGCCAGCAGCTTGGCGGGATGGGCCTACAATGAGCAGTTCTTC,CASSLAGWAYNEQFF
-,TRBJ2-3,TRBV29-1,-,TGCAGCGTTCTCAGCGCCGGTTACACAGATACGCAGTATTTT,CSVLSAGYTDTQYF
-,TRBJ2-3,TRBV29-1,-,TGCAGCGTTAGTAATCTTGCGGGATGGGGTACAGATACGCAGTATTTT,CSVSNLAGWGTDTQYF
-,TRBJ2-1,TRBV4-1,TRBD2,TGCGCCAGCAGCCCGACTAGCGGGAGGGCCATAAATGAGCAGTTCTTC,CASSPTSGRAINEQFF
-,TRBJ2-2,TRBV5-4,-,TGTGCCAGCAGCTTGGGTCTGTCTGTCGGGGAGCTGTTTTTT,CASSLGLSVGELFF
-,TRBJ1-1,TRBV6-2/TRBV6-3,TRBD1,TGTGCCAGCAGTCCACTTCGGACAGGGCGAATGAACACTGAAGCTTTCTTT,CASSPLRTGRMNTEAFF
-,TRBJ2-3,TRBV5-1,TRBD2,TGCGCCAGCAGCGTCGCGGGGGGGCTAGCTGATACGCAGTATTTT,CASSVAGGLADTQYF
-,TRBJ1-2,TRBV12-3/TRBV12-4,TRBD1,TGTGCCAGCAGCCCCCAGGGGGTTAATGGCTACACCTTC,CASSPQGVNGYTF
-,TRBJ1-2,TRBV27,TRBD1,TGTGCCAGCAGTACCGGGACAGGGGGGGATGGCTACACCTTC,CASSTGTGGDGYTF
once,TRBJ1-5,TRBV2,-,TGTGCCAGCACCCTCCGGGTAGGAATAAATCAGCCCCAGCATTTT,CASTLRVGINQPQHF
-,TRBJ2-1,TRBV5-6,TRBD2,TGTGCCAGCAGCTTGGAGGCCAGCGGGGGGCTCAGAGTCGACAATGAGCAGTTCTTC,CASSLEASGGLRVDNEQFF
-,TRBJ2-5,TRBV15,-,TGTGCCACCGGTAGGGGGGAGGGGACCCAGTACTTC,CATGRGEGTQYF
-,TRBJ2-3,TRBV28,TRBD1,TGTGCCAGCGGGACAGGGGCTCGCCGAAATACGCAGTATTTT,CASGTGARRNTQYF
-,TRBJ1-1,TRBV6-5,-,TGTGCCAGCAGGGGGCTCAACACTGAAGCTTTCTTT,CASRGLNTEAFF
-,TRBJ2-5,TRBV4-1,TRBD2,TGCGCCAGCAGCCAAGATAGTGGACTAGCGGGAGTTGGGGAGACCCAGTACTTC,CASSQDSGLAGVGETQYF
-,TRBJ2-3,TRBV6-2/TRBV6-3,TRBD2,TGTGCCAGCAGTTCCCTCAGGCTAGCGGTCACAGATACGCAGTATTTT,CASSSLRLAVTDTQYF
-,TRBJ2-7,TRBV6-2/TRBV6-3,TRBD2,TGTGCCAGCAGTTACTTGGCTAGCGGCTACGAGCAGTACTTC,CASSYLASGYEQYF
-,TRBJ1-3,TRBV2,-,TGTGCCAGCAGTGCAGGAAAAGGAAACACCATATATTTT,CASSAGKGNTIYF
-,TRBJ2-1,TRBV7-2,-,TGTGCCAGCAGCTTCCGACAGGTACCCGGCCCCAGCTCCTACAATGAGCAGTTCTTC,CASSFRQVPGPSSYNEQFF
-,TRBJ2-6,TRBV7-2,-,TGTGCCAGCAGCTTGAGGGAAACTGGGGCCAACGTCCTGACTTTC,CASSLRETGANVLTF
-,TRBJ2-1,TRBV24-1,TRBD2,TGTGCCACCAGTGGTCGGACTAGCGGGGGCCTCAATGAGCAGTTCTTC,CATSGRTSGGLNEQFF
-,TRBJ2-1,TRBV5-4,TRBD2,TGTGCCAGCAGCACGGGACTAGCGGGTAGTCACAATGAGCAGTTCTTC,CASSTGLAGSHNEQFF
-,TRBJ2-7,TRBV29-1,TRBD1,TGCAGCGTCGGGACAGGTTACGAGCAGTACTTC,CSVGTGYEQYF
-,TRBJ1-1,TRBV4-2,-,TGTGCCAGCAGCCCAGGAGGGAGAATGAACACTGAAGCTTTCTTT,CASSPGGRMNTEAFF
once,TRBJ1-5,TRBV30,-,TGTGCCTGGACCCTAGGCCAGAATCAGCCCCAGCATTTT,CAWTLGQNQPQHF
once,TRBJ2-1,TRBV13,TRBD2,TGTGCCAGCAGCTTATCCCCAGGGACTAGCGGTAACAATGAGCAGTTCTTC,CASSLSPGTSGNNEQFF
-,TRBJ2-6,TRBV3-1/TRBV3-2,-,TGTGCCAGCAGCCGAAAGGCGGAGGCCAACGTCCTGACTTTC,CASSRKAEANVLTF
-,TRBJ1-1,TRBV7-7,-,TGTGCTAGCAGCCCCGAACCGTTCGGGGTGAACACTGAAGCTTTCTTT,CASSPEPFGVNTEAFF
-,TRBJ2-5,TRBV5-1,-,TGCGCCAGCAGCCCGGGCCCCGACAGAGCTTCTCAAGAGACCCAGTACTTC,CASSPGPDRASQETQYF
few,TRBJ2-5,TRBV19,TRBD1,TGTGCCAGTAGTGACGACAGGGGGCCGGATCGAGAGACCCAGTACTTC,CASSDDRGPDRETQYF
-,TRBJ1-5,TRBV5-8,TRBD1,TGTGCCAGCAGCTGGGACAGAGATCAGCCCCAGCATTTT,CASSWDRDQPQHF
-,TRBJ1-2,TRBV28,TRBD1,TGTGCCAGCAGTTTCCTGTTTTCGACAGGGGACTATGGCTACACCTTC,CASSFLFSTGDYGYTF
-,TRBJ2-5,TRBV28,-,TGTGCCAGCAGTTTATCAGCGAAAGGGGGGACCCAGTACTTC,CASSLSAKGGTQYF
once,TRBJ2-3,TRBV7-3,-,TGTGCCAGCAGCCAGAGAGGAGCGCCTAGCACAGATACGCAGTATTTT,CASSQRGAPSTDTQYF
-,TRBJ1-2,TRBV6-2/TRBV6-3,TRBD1,TGTGCCAGCAGTTACGGACAGGGTGTCGTTTATGGCTACACCTTC,CASSYGQGVVYGYTF
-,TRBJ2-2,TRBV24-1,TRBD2,TGTGCCACCAGTGATTTTCGGGGAGGGGCGTCCGGGGAGCTGTTTTTT,CATSDFRGGASGELFF
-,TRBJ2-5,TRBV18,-,TGTGCCAGCTCACCTACAGACCAAGAGACCCAGTACTTC,CASSPTDQETQYF
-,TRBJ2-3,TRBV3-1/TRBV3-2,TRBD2,TGTGCCAGCAGCCGCCCCGGGGGGGAGACAGATACGCAGTATTTT,CASSRPGGETDTQYF
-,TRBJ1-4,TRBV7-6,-,TGTGCCAGCAGCCCGAGGGCTTTAACAACTAATGAAAAACTGTTTTTT,CASSPRALTTNEKLFF
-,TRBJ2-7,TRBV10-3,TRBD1,TGTGCCATCAGTCCGGGACAGGGTTTCTACGAGCAGTACTTC,CAISPGQGFYEQYF
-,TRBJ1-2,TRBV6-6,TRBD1,TGTGCCAGCAGCCTGCGAGGACAGGGGGCACAGGGCTACACCTTC,CASSLRGQGAQGYTF
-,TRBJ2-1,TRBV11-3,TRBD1,TGTGCCAGCAGCTTAGTCGGGGGGACAGGGAGCTACAATGAGCAGTTCTTC,CASSLVGGTGSYNEQFF
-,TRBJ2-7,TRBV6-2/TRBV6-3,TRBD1,TGTGCCAGCAGTCCCGGGACAGGGTCCTACGAGCAGTACTTC,CASSPGTGSYEQYF
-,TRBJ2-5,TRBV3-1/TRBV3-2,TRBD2,TGTGCCAGCAGCCAAGTTCCTAGCGGGCAAGAGACCCAGTACTTC,CASSQVPSGQETQYF
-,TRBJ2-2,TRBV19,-,TGTGCCAGTAGTATTTACAGGGGAGGGAACACCGGGGAGCTGTTTTTT,CASSIYRGGNTGELFF
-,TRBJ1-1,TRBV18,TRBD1,TGTGCCAGCTCACCTGGGGACAGGGGGTTCACTGAAGCTTTCTTT,CASSPGDRGFTEAFF
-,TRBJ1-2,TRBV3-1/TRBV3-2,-,TGTGCCAGCAGCCAAGGGGGGACTGTCAACTATGGCTACACCTTC,CASSQGGTVNYGYTF